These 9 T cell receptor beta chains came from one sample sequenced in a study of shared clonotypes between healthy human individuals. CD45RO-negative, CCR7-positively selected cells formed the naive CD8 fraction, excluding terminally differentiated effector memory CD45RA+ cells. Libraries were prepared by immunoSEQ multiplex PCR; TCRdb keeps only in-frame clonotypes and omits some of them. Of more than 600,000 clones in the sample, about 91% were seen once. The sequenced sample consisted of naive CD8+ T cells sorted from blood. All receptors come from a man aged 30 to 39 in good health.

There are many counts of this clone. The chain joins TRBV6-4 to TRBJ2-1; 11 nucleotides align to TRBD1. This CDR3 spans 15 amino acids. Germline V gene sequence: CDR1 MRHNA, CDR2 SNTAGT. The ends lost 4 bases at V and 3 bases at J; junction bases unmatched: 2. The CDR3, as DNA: TGTGCCAGCAGTGCCGGGACAGGGGGCTACAATGAGCAGTTCTTC. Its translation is CASSAGTGGYNEQFF.

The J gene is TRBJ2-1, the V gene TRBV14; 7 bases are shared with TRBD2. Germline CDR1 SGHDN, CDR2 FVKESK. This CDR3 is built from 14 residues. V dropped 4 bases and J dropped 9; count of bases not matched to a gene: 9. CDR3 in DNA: TGTGCCAGCAGCCTCAGGGAAAGCGGGACTGAGCAGTTCTTC. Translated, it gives CASSLRESGTEQFF.

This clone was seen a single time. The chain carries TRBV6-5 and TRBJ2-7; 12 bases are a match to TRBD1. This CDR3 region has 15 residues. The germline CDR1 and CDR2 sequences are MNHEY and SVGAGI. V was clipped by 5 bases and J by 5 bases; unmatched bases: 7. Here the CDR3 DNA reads TGTGCCAGCAGTCCAAGGGACAGGGGGCTGGACGAGCAGTACTTC. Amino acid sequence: CASSPRDRGLDEQYF.

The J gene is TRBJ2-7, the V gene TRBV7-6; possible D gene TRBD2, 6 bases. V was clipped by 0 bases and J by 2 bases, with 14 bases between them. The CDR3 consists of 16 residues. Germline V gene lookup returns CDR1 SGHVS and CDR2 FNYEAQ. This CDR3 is CASSLAGDLSTYEQYF. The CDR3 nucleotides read TGTGCCAGCAGCTTAGCGGGGGACTTATCCACCTACGAGCAGTACTTC.

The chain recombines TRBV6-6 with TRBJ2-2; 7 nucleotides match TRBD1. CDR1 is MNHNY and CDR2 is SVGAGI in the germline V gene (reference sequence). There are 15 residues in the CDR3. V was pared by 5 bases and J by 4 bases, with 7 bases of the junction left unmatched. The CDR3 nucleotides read TGTGCCAGCAGTATCACAGGGGACCGCACCGGGGAGCTGTTTTTT. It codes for CASSITGDRTGELFF.

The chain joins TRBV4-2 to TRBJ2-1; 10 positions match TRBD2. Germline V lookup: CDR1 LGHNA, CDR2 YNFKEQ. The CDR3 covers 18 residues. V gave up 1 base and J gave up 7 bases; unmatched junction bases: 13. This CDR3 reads CASSQVVVSGRAGNEQFF. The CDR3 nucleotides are TGTGCCAGCAGCCAAGTGGTAGTAAGCGGGAGGGCGGGAAATGAGCAGTTCTTC.

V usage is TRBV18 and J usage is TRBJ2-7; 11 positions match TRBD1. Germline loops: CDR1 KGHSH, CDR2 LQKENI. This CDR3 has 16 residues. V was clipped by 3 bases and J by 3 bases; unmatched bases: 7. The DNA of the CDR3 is TGTGCCAGCTCACCTTCGGACAGGGGGCGTATCTACGAGCAGTACTTC. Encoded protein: CASSPSDRGRIYEQYF.

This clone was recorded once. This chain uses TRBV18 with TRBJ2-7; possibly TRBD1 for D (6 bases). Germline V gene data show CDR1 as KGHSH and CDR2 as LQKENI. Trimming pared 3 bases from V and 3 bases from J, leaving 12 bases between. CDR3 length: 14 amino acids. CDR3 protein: CASSPGTPYYEQYF. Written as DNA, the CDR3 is TGTGCCAGCTCACCCGGGACACCCTACTACGAGCAGTACTTC.

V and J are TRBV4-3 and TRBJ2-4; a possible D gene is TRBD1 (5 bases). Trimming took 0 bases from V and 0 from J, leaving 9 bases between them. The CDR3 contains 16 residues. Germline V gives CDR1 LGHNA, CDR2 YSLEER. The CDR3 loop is CASSQEDTRAKNIQYF. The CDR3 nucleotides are TGCGCCAGCAGCCAAGAGGACACAAGAGCCAAAAACATTCAGTACTTC.